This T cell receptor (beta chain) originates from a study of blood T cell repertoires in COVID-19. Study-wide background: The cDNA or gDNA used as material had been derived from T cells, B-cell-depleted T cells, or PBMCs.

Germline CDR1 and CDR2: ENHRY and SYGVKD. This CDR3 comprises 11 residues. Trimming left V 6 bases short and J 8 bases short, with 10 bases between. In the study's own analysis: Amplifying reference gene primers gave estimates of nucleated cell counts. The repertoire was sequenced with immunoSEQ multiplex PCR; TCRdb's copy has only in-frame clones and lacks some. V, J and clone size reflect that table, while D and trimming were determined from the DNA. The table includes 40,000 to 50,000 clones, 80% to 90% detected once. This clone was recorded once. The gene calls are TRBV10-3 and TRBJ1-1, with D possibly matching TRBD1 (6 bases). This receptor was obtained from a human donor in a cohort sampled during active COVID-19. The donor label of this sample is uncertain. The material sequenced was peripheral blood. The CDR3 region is CAIRQTGEAFF. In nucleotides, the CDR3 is TGTGCCATCAGACAAACAGGGGAAGCTTTCTTT.